One and the same sample provided the 10 T cell receptor beta chains below, sequenced in a study of shared clonotypes between healthy human individuals. Sequencing used immunoSEQ multiplex PCR; TCRdb keeps in-frame clones, though not all of them. The table lists some 1 million clones, under 80% of them singletons, with roughly 1.4% in the top ten. The material sequenced was memory CD4+ T cells sorted from blood. The subset was: CD45RA-negative fraction. The origin of the receptors is a man aged 18 to 29 in good health.

The chain is built from TRBV19 and TRBJ1-1; D not resolved. In germline, CDR1 is LNHDA, CDR2 SQIVND (reference sequence). V lost 8 bases and J 1 base, leaving 14 bases between the germline ends. The CDR3 spans 14 residues. CDR3 coding DNA: TGTGCCAGTTACAGCGCGACATGGAACACTGAAGCTTTCTTT. It translates to CASYSATWNTEAFF.

The rearrangement uses TRBV7-9 and TRBJ2-2; 11 positions agree with TRBD2. Trimming at V came to 5 bases and at J to 4 bases, leaving 6 bases not matched to a gene. CDR3 length: 16 amino acids. Germline lookup yields CDR1 SEHNR and CDR2 FQNEAQ (reference sequence). CDR3 nucleotides: TGTGCCAGCAGCCCCCGGCTAGCGGGGGGCACCGGGGAGCTGTTTTTT. This sequence encodes CASSPRLAGGTGELFF.

The chain couples TRBV6-4 to TRBJ1-2, with D perhaps TRBD1 (6 bases). The CDR3 has 14 residues. V lost 6 bases and J lost 8, with 19 bases in between. Per the germline V gene, CDR1 is MRHNA and CDR2 is SNTAGT. The CDR3 protein is CASRETQGSRGYTF. In DNA, the CDR3 is TGTGCCAGCAGAGAAACCCAGGGGTCTAGAGGCTACACCTTC.

This clone was counted between two and nine times. The genes are TRBV7-2 and TRBJ2-5; 8 bases match TRBD2. V lost 2 bases and J lost 5; bases outside the gene matches: 10. The length of the CDR3 is 16 residues. Germline-derived CDR1 and CDR2 are SGHTA and FQGNSA. CDR3 DNA sequence: TGTGCCAGCAGCTTATCCCGCCCGGGACTAGGCGAGACCCAGTACTTC. Protein: CASSLSRPGLGETQYF.

This rearrangement joins TRBV19 to TRBJ2-7; 12 nucleotides line up with TRBD2. With 3 bases clipped from V and 4 bases from J, the junction kept 1 base outside the gene matches. The CDR3 sequence is 14 residues long. Germline V CDR1 and CDR2: LNHDA, SQIVND (reference sequence). DNA of the CDR3: TGTGCCAGTAGTATGACTAGCGGGGGATACGAGCAGTACTTC. Its protein is CASSMTSGGYEQYF.

A word on this clone: A read error may be the cause here, since a much bigger clone is one base away. Distinct nucleotide sequences in the sample also encode this CDR3. The gene calls are TRBV6-6 and TRBJ1-5; D is unresolved. Germline CDR1 and CDR2: MNHNY and SVGAGI (reference sequence). The germline V and J ends were trimmed by 4 bases and 0 bases, with 7 bases remaining between them. CDR3 length equals 14 residues. In DNA form, the CDR3 reads TGTGCCAGCAGTTCCAGCAATAGCAATCAGCCCCAGCATTTT. It is translated as CASSSSNSNQPQHF.

CDR3: CASKDRGTGELFF. DNA of the CDR3: TGTGCCAGCAAGGACAGGGGGACCGGGGAGCTGTTTTTT. This chain links TRBV2 with TRBJ2-2; 10 nucleotides agree with TRBD1. CDR3 length: 13 amino acids. Germline CDR1 and CDR2: SNHLY and FYNNEI. Trimming took 7 bases from V and 5 from J; bases not matched to a gene: 1. The full variable domain, rest sourced from reference TRBV2 and TRBJ2-2, is EPEVTQTPSHQVTQMGQEVILRCVPISNHLYFYWYRQILGQKVEFLVSFYNNEISEKSEIFDDQFSVERPDGSNFTLKIRSTKLEDSAMYFCASKDRGTGELFFGEGSRLTVL.

The V gene is TRBV27, the J gene TRBJ2-7; no firm D call. Between the trimmed V and J ends, which lost 2 bases and 1 base, there was a span of 12 bases. CDR1 and CDR2 (germline): MNHEY, SMNVEV (reference sequence). This CDR3 has 15 residues. The CDR3 DNA follows: TGTGCCAGCAGTTTAAGGGCTTTTGGGTCCTACGAGCAGTACTTC. It yields the protein CASSLRAFGSYEQYF.

CDR3 nucleotides: TGTGCCTGGGCGAGACAGGAACATAGCAATCAGCCCCAGCATTTT. It specifies CAWARQEHSNQPQHF. The chain links TRBV30 to TRBJ1-5, with D perhaps TRBD1 (6 bases). Per the germline V gene, CDR1 is GTSNPN and CDR2 is SVGIG (reference sequence). The length of the CDR3 is 15 residues. V was pared by 5 bases and J by 0 bases, with 14 bases between.

The V call is TRBV7-3, the J call TRBJ2-1; no definite D call. The V end lost 0 bases, the J end lost 6 bases, and 9 bases lay between the germline ends. Germline loops: CDR1 SGHTA, CDR2 FQGTGA. This CDR3 has 14 amino acids. The CDR3 sequence: CASSLTTSVNEQFF. The CDR3 bases are TGTGCCAGCAGCTTAACGACGTCGGTCAATGAGCAGTTCTTC. The variable domain in full, completed from reference TRBV7-3 and TRBJ2-1, reads GAGVSQTPSNKVTEKGKYVELRCDPISGHTALYWYRQSLGQGPEFLIYFQGTGAADDSGLPNDRFFAVRPEGSVSTLKIQRTERGDSAVYLCASSLTTSVNEQFFGPGTRLTVL.